The clone carrying this T cell receptor beta chain was seen only once. These data belong to a study of blood T cells in healthy people across ages. The CDR3 has 16 amino acids. V lost 1 base to trimming and J lost 1 base, with 12 bases between them. Then a second PCR, running roughly 7 to 11 cycles, was carried out with a sample-barcoded 5' primer and a J-beta primer mix. Through a template-switch adaptor with 12 random nucleotides, each cDNA molecule received a tag. TCRdb redid the calling of the 5' RACE reads with MiXCR, one entry per CDR3 protein. The sample carries 700,000 or so distinct CDR3 sequences, approximately 21% recorded once. Each donor supplied approximately 10 milliliters of peripheral blood.

The V gene is TRBV12-3 or TRBV12-4, the J gene TRBJ2-3; D is undetermined. The origin of this receptor is a man in his sixties or seventies in good health. Input material: blood. This CDR3 is CASSLVLGLGTDTQYF. The CDR3 DNA follows: TGTGCCAGCAGTTTAGTGTTAGGGCTCGGCACAGATACGCAGTATTTT.